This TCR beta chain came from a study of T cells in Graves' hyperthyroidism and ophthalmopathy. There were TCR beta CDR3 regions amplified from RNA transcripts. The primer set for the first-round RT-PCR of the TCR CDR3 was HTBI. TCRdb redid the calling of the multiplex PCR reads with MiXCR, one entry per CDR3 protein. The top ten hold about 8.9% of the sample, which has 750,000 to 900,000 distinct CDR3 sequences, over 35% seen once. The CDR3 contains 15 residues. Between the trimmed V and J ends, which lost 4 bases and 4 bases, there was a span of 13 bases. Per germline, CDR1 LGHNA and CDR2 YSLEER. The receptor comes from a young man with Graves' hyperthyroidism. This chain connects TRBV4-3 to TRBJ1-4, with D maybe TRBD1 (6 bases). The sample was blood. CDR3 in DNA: TGCGCCAGCAGCCCAGACAGGATCCTTAATGAAAAACTGTTTTTT. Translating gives CASSPDRILNEKLFF.